Below, 27 T cell receptor beta chains from the same sample are listed, as sequenced in a study of beta chain features in type 1 diabetes. Expressed TCRB transcripts were sequenced because the entire RNA isolate underwent reverse transcription. Sequenced by immunoSEQ multiplex PCR; TCRdb stores in-frame clones only, minus some. The sample has fewer than 900,000 clones, about 17% seen once; the top ten hold 0.02% to 0.025%. Input material: naive CD4+ T cells from blood. These receptors were obtained from a woman younger than 30 in good health.

The CDR3 DNA sequence: TGTGCCAGCAGCTTAGCCGCCTTTAACTATGGCTACACCTTC. Its translation: CASSLAAFNYGYTF. This chain connects TRBV7-9 to TRBJ1-2; D not resolved. The CDR3 covers 14 residues. Trimming stripped 0 bases from V and 1 base from J, with 6 bases between. Germline CDR1 is SEHNR and CDR2 is FQNEAQ (reference sequence).

The table lists this clone with a few counts. The chain carries TRBV2 and TRBJ2-7, with 7 bases matching TRBD1. This CDR3 comprises 15 residues. J was trimmed by 3 bases and V by 2 bases; bases with no gene match: 7. CDR1 and CDR2 from the germline V gene are SNHLY and FYNNEI. The CDR3 DNA reads as TGTGCCAGCAGTGAACGTGAGGGACAGATCTACGAGCAGTACTTC. Amino acids: CASSEREGQIYEQYF.

J is TRBJ2-2 and V is TRBV5-4; 7 bases are a match to TRBD2. This CDR3 is 16 amino acids long. The ends lost 0 bases at V and 0 bases at J; junction bases unmatched: 2. Per germline, CDR1 SGHNT and CDR2 YYREEE (reference sequence). The CDR3 DNA is TGTGCCAGCAGCTTGGGGCGGGAGCCGAACACCGGGGAGCTGTTTTTT. This encodes CASSLGREPNTGELFF.

This clone was observed a few times. The CDR3 DNA sequence: TGTGCCAGCGGGTTGGGTGTTCGGGAGACCCAGTACTTC. Protein product: CASGLGVRETQYF. The chain joins TRBV2 to TRBJ2-5; no reliable D call. The germline V and J ends were trimmed by 8 bases and 5 bases, with 15 bases remaining between them. The CDR3 length is 13 residues. Germline loops: CDR1 SNHLY, CDR2 FYNNEI.

V gene TRBV20-1 combines with J gene TRBJ1-2, with D unclear. CDR3 length: 11 residues. CDR1 and CDR2 (germline): DFQATT, SNEGSKA (reference sequence). Trimming cost V 0 bases and J 7 bases, with 6 bases left between them. The chain's CDR3 is CSARDFPGYTF. CDR3 bases: TGCAGTGCTAGAGATTTCCCTGGCTACACCTTC.

J is TRBJ2-1 and V is TRBV4-3, with D perhaps matching TRBD1 (5 bases). The V end lost 3 bases, the J end lost 6 bases, and 18 bases lay between the germline ends. The germline V gene has CDR1 LGHNA and CDR2 YSLEER. The CDR3 runs to 16 residues. The CDR3 here is CASSHPWGRQGNEQFF. CDR3 sequence (DNA): TGCGCCAGCAGCCACCCCTGGGGTAGGCAGGGCAATGAGCAGTTCTTC.

V is TRBV15 and J is TRBJ1-3; 7 bases align to TRBD1. The V segment lost 4 bases and the J segment 3 bases; nucleotides outside the gene matches: 6. The CDR3 covers 15 residues. CDR1 is LNHNV, CDR2 YYDKDF, per germline (reference sequence). The CDR3 nucleotides read TGTGCCACCAGCATAGGACAGGCTTATGGAAACACCATATATTTT. It yields the protein CATSIGQAYGNTIYF.

The chain combines TRBV18 with TRBJ1-5; 9 nucleotides agree with TRBD1. The CDR3 length is 15 residues. CDR1 KGHSH and CDR2 LQKENI come from the germline V gene. Germline trimming cut 0 bases from V and 6 bases from J; bases unmatched to any gene: 3. CDR3 sequence reads: CASSPPGQGTQPQHF. The CDR3 DNA sequence: TGTGCCAGCTCACCACCCGGACAGGGGACTCAGCCCCAGCATTTT.

CDR3 nucleotides: TGTGCCAGCAGCGTAGACCCCTGGACTAGTGCAGATACGCAGTATTTT. This sequence encodes CASSVDPWTSADTQYF. The chain links TRBV9 to TRBJ2-3; 7 positions agree with TRBD2. Germline assignment: CDR1 SGDLS and CDR2 YYNGEE. V was clipped by 0 bases and J by 4 bases; unmatched bases: 8. The CDR3 is 16 amino acids.

As regards this clone: This specimen includes other DNA sequences encoding the same CDR3. This chain links TRBV28 with TRBJ1-2; D gene unclear. Germline V gene lookup returns CDR1 MDHEN and CDR2 SYDVKM. The CDR3 contains 14 residues. Trimming took off 2 bases at V and 1 base at J, with 8 bases between the two ends. CDR3: CASSLGAGNYGYTF. CDR3 nucleotide sequence: TGTGCCAGCAGTTTAGGAGCCGGTAACTATGGCTACACCTTC.

The chain carries TRBV6-1 and TRBJ2-2; TRBD1 might be the D (5 bases). Germline V gene data show CDR1 as MNHNS and CDR2 as SASEGT. CDR3 length: 18 residues. Trimming left V 1 base short and J 5 bases short, with 20 bases between. CDR3 DNA sequence: TGTGCCAGCAGTGAAGGTTTGGGGCCGCCTACCGATACCGGGGAGCTGTTTTTT. Protein: CASSEGLGPPTDTGELFF.

This chain uses TRBV7-8 with TRBJ2-1; D is uncertain. Germline lookup yields CDR1 SGHVS and CDR2 FQNEAQ. There are 14 residues in the CDR3. The V end was cut by 3 bases, the J end by 4 bases, with 10 bases between. The chain's CDR3 is CASSLMTPYNEQFF. For the CDR3, the DNA is TGTGCCAGCAGCTTGATGACGCCGTACAATGAGCAGTTCTTC.

In its sample, this clone was seen a few times. This sample also contains other DNA sequences that code for the same CDR3. The chain joins TRBV18 to TRBJ2-5; D perhaps matches TRBD2 (5 bases). Germline V gene sequence: CDR1 KGHSH, CDR2 LQKENI. The CDR3 loop spans 14 amino acids. Trimming stripped 1 base from V and 2 bases from J, with 8 bases between. CDR3 sequence: CASSPQRAQETQYF. The CDR3 DNA sequence: TGTGCCAGCTCACCACAGAGGGCTCAAGAGACCCAGTACTTC. Together with reference TRBV18 and TRBJ2-5, the CDR3 gives the full variable domain: NAGVMQNPRHLVRRRGQEARLRCSPMKGHSHVYWYRQLPEEGLKFMVYLQKENIIDESGMPKERFSAEFPKEGPSILRIQQVVRGDSAAYFCASSPQRAQETQYFGPGTRLLVL.

The V call is TRBV4-2, the J call TRBJ2-3; 7 positions agree with TRBD2. In germline, CDR1 is LGHNA, CDR2 YNFKEQ. This CDR3 is 16 amino acids long. V was pared by 2 bases and J by 4 bases, with 9 bases of the junction left unmatched. CDR3 residues: CASSQSLGRESDTQYF. The CDR3, as DNA: TGTGCCAGCAGCCAAAGCCTAGGGCGGGAGTCAGATACGCAGTATTTT.

The sample holds a few counts of this clone. This chain uses TRBV10-3 with TRBJ2-2; 11 positions agree with TRBD2. This CDR3 region has 15 residues. V shed 5 bases, J shed 6 bases, and the junction held 5 bases outside the gene matches. Germline values: CDR1 ENHRY, CDR2 SYGVKD. The CDR3: CAISMTSGTPGELFF. For the CDR3, the DNA is TGTGCCATCAGTATGACTAGCGGGACTCCCGGGGAGCTGTTTTTT.

J is TRBJ2-7 and V is TRBV19; D is perhaps TRBD2 (5 bases). The CDR3 sequence is 14 residues long. V was trimmed by 8 bases and J by 0 bases, leaving 14 bases between them. Germline assignment: CDR1 LNHDA and CDR2 SQIVND (reference sequence). Here the CDR3 reads CASASGRVSYEQYF. The CDR3 DNA is TGTGCCAGTGCAAGCGGAAGAGTCTCCTACGAGCAGTACTTC.

This clone came up a few times. The genes are TRBV6-5 and TRBJ2-3; D uncertain. Trimming removed 6 bases at V and 8 bases at J, with 12 bases between. This CDR3 is 12 amino acids long. Germline V gene data show CDR1 as MNHEY and CDR2 as SVGAGI. The CDR3 DNA reads TGTGCCAGCAGGGCTGACACGGGTACGCAGTATTTT. Protein sequence: CASRADTGTQYF.

In its sample, this clone was seen a few times. The CDR3 DNA reads as TGTGCCAGCAGCCAAGATCGACCAGGGAGTCCCGGCTACACCTTC. Amino acids: CASSQDRPGSPGYTF. The chain joins TRBV4-2 to TRBJ1-2; tentative D call: TRBD1 (5 bases). This CDR3 region has 15 residues. V lost 0 bases, J lost 8 bases, and 16 bases lay in between. The germline V gene has CDR1 LGHNA and CDR2 YNFKEQ.

The rearrangement links TRBV7-3 to TRBJ2-7; TRBD2 matches 8 bases. The CDR3 extends over 16 amino acids. Per germline, CDR1 SGHTA and CDR2 FQGTGA. With V trimmed by 6 bases and J by 3 bases, 13 bases remained unmatched. The CDR3 DNA reads TGTGCCAGCAGGCCCAAAGCGGGAGTTAGGGGCTACGAGCAGTACTTC. The encoded protein is CASRPKAGVRGYEQYF.

This clone came up a few times. The chain couples TRBV28 to TRBJ2-1; tentatively, D is TRBD1 or TRBD2 (5 bases each). Trimming shortened V by 6 bases and J by 9 bases, and 21 bases separated the two germline ends. Germline V gives CDR1 MDHEN, CDR2 SYDVKM. The CDR3 extends over 15 amino acids. Here the CDR3 DNA reads TGTGCCAGCAGCCAAGGGGACGACCCTATGGGTGAGCAGTTCTTC. Translating gives CASSQGDDPMGEQFF.

This clone was detected a few times. The chain combines TRBV7-8 with TRBJ2-5; the match to TRBD1 covers 7 bases. This CDR3 is built from 14 residues. The V gene's germline CDR1 is SGHVS and CDR2 FQNEAQ. With 5 bases clipped from V and 1 base from J, the junction kept 4 bases outside the gene matches. The CDR3 region is CASSRTGAQETQYF. The CDR3 coding sequence is TGTGCCAGCAGCCGAACAGGGGCCCAAGAGACCCAGTACTTC.

This clone was found a few times. V usage is TRBV2 and J usage is TRBJ2-7, with D uncertain. The CDR3 extends over 14 amino acids. Trimming left V 6 bases short and J 5 bases short, with 17 bases between. Germline CDR1 and CDR2: SNHLY and FYNNEI. CDR3: CASRIQVLVDEQYF. For the CDR3, the DNA is TGTGCCAGCAGAATCCAGGTCCTCGTGGACGAGCAGTACTTC.

The J gene is TRBJ2-7, the V gene TRBV28; no clear D. The CDR3 sequence is 13 residues long. Trimming took off 6 bases at V and 4 bases at J, with 13 bases between the two ends. Germline CDR1 MDHEN, CDR2 SYDVKM. In nucleotides, the CDR3 is TGTGCCAGCAGGACATCCCCACGGTACGAGCAGTACTTC. It specifies CASRTSPRYEQYF.

In its sample, this clone was seen a few times. This rearrangement joins TRBV29-1 to TRBJ2-5; D gene ambiguous. The assigned J gene may be wrong: the sequence end matches TRBJ2-7 better. Per the germline V gene, CDR1 is SQVTM and CDR2 is ANQGSEA. This CDR3 is 12 amino acids long. CDR3: CSVKQSSYEQYF. CDR3 sequence (DNA): TGCAGCGTCAAACAGAGCTCCTACGAGCAGTACTTC.

V is TRBV28 and J is TRBJ2-5; D assignment may be TRBD1 or TRBD2 (5 bases each). This CDR3 is built from 13 residues. Germline V CDR1 and CDR2: MDHEN, SYDVKM. Trimming shortened V by 7 bases and J by 1 base, and 10 bases separated the two germline ends. Here the CDR3 reads CASNGDGQETQYF. CDR3 DNA: TGTGCCAGCAACGGGGACGGCCAAGAGACCCAGTACTTC. The whole variable domain, filled in from reference TRBV28 and TRBJ2-5, reads DVKVTQSSRYLVKRTGEKVFLECVQDMDHENMFWYRQDPGLGLRLIYFSYDVKMKEKGDIPEGYSVSREKKERFSLILESASTNQTSMYLCASNGDGQETQYFGPGTRLLVL.

In this sample, this clone turned up a few times. V is TRBV28 and J is TRBJ2-6, with 7 bases matching TRBD1. The CDR3 contains 18 residues. Losses at the gene ends were 5 bases for V and 0 bases for J; bases not matched to a gene: 10. Germline V gene sequence: CDR1 MDHEN, CDR2 SYDVKM. Here the CDR3 DNA reads TGTGCCAGCAGTCATCGACAGGGTAGGAGCTCTGGGGCCAACGTCCTGACTTTC. This encodes CASSHRQGRSSGANVLTF.

The table lists this clone with a count of one. The chain joins TRBV30 to TRBJ1-1; D gene uncertain. V lost 4 bases to trimming and J lost 2 bases, with 14 bases between them. There are 14 residues in the CDR3. Germline V CDR1 and CDR2: GTSNPN, SVGIG (reference sequence). The CDR3 DNA sequence: TGTGCCTGGATTAAGGGCACCGCCAACACTGAAGCTTTCTTT. It translates to CAWIKGTANTEAFF. The full variable domain, its missing parts supplied by reference TRBV30 and TRBJ1-1, is SQTIHQWPATLVQPVGSPLSLECTVEGTSNPNLYWYRQAAGRGLQLLFYSVGIGQISSEVPQNLSASRPQDRQFILSSKKLLLSDSGFYLCAWIKGTANTEAFFGQGTRLTVV.